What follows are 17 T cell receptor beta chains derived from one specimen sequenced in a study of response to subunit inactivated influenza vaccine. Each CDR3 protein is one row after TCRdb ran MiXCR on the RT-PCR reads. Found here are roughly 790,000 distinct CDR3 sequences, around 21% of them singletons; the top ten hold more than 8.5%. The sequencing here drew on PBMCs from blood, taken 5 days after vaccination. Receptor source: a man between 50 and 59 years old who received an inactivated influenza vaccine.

The CDR3 bases are TGCAGTGCTGCGGCAGGGTGGGACGAAAAACTGTTTTTT. Protein sequence: CSAAAGWDEKLFF. V is TRBV20-1 and J is TRBJ1-4, with TRBD1 as a possible D gene (5 bases). Trimming cost V 5 bases and J 8 bases, with 15 bases left between them. From germline, CDR1 is DFQATT and CDR2 SNEGSKA (reference sequence). The CDR3 is 13 amino acids.

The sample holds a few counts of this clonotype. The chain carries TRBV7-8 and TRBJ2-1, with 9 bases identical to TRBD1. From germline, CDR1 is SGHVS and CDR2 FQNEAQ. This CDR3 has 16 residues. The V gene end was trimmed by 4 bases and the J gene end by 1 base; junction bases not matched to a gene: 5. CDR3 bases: TGTGCCAGCAGCTCAACAGGGGGCTGGTCCTACAATGAGCAGTTCTTC. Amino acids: CASSSTGGWSYNEQFF.

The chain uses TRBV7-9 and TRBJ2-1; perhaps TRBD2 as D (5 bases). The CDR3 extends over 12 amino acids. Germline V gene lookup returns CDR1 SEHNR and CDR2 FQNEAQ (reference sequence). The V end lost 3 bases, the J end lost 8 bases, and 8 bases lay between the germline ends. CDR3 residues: CASSFLADEQFF. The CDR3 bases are TGTGCCAGCAGCTTTCTAGCCGATGAGCAGTTCTTC.

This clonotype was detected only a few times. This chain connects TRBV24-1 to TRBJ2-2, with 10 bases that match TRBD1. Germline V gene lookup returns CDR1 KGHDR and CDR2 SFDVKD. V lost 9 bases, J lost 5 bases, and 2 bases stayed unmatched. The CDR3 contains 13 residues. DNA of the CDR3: TGTGCCACCGGGGGACAGGGGACCGGGGAGCTGTTTTTT. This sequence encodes CATGGQGTGELFF.

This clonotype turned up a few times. The CDR3 DNA sequence: TGCGCCAGCAGCCTAGGACTACGATATGAGCAGTTCTTC. This encodes CASSLGLRYEQFF. This chain uses TRBV10-2 with TRBJ2-1; D is possibly TRBD2 (6 bases). This CDR3 has 13 amino acids. Trimming took 6 bases from V and 8 from J, leaving 14 bases between them. CDR1 is WSHSY and CDR2 is SAAADI in the germline V gene.

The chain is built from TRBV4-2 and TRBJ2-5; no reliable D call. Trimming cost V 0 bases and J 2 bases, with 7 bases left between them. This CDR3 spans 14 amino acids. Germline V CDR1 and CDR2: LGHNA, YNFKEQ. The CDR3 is CASSQEERQETQYF. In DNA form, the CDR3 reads TGTGCCAGCAGCCAAGAGGAGAGGCAAGAGACCCAGTACTTC.

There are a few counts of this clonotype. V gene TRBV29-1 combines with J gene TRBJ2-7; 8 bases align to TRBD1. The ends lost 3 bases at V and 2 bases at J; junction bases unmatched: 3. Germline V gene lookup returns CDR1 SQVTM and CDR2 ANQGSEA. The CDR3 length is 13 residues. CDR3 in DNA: TGCAGCGTTGATCCAGGGGGCACCTACGAGCAGTACTTC. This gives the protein CSVDPGGTYEQYF.

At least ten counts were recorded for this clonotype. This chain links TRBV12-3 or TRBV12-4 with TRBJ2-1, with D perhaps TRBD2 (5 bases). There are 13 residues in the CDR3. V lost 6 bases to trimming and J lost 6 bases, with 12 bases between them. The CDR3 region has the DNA TGTGCCAGCAGCCTCCTACTAGTCAATGAGCAGTTCTTC. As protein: CASSLLLVNEQFF.

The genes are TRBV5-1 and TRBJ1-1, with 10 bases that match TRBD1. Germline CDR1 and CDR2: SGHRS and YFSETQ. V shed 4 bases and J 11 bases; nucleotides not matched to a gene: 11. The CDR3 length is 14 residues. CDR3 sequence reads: CASSSPRDRGDAFF. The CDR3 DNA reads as TGCGCCAGCAGCAGCCCCCGGGACAGGGGTGATGCTTTCTTT.

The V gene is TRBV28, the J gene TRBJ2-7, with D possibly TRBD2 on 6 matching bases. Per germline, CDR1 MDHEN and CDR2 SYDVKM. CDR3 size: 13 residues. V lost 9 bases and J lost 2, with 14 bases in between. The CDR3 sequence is CASKGGNTYEQYF. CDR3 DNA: TGTGCCAGTAAGGGCGGGAACACCTACGAGCAGTACTTC.

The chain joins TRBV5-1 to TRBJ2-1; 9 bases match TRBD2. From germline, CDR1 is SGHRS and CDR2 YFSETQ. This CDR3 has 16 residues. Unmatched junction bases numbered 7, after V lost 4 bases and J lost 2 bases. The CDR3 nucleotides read TGCGCCAGCAGCGGGGGAGCGGGGGGCACCTACAATGAGCAGTTCTTC. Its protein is CASSGGAGGTYNEQFF.

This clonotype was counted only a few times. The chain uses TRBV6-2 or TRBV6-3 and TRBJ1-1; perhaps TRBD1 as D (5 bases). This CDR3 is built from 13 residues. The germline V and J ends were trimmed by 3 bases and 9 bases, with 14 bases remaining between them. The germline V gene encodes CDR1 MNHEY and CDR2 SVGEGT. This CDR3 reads CASSYDGWDQAFF. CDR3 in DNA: TGTGCCAGCAGTTATGACGGTTGGGACCAAGCTTTCTTT.

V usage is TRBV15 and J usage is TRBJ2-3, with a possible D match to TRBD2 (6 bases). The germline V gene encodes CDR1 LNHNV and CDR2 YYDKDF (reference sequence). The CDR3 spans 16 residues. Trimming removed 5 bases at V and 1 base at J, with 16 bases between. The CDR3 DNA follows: TGTGCCACCAGCTCGGAGGGGAGTTGGGGCACAGATACGCAGTATTTT. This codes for CATSSEGSWGTDTQYF.

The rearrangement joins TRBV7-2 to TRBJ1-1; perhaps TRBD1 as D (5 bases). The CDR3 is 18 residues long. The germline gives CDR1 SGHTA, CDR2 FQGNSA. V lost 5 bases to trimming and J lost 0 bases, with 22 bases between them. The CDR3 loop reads CASSPQAWAGLLNTEAFF. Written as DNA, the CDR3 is TGTGCCAGCAGCCCACAAGCCTGGGCAGGGTTGTTGAACACTGAAGCTTTCTTT.

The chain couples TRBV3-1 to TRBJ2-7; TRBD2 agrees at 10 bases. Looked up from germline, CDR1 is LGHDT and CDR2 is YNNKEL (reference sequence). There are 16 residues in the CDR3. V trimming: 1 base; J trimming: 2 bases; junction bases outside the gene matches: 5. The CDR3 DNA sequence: TGTGCCAGCAGCCAAGCTAGCGGGAGAGGGACCTACGAGCAGTACTTC. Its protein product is CASSQASGRGTYEQYF.

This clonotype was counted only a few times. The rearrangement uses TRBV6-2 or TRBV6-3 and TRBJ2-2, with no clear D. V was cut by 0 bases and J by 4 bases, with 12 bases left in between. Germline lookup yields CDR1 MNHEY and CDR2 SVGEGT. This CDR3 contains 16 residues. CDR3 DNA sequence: TGTGCCAGCAGTTACTCGGGTAATCCGACCACCGGGGAGCTGTTTTTT. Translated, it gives CASSYSGNPTTGELFF.

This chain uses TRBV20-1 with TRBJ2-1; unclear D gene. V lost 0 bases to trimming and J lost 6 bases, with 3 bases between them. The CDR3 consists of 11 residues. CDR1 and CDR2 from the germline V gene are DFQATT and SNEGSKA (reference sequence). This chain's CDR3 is CSARDSNEQFF. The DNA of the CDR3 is TGCAGTGCTAGAGACAGCAATGAGCAGTTCTTC.